This T cell receptor (beta chain) was observed in a study of a mutant IDH1 vaccine in newly diagnosed glioma. Study overall: Following radiotherapy alone, or alongside temozolomide cycles, vaccination was started after an interval of 4-6 weeks.

Study-wide results and caveats: Seemingly, top peripheral T cell clonotype changes bore no relation to pseudoprogression.

The V end was cut by 3 bases, the J end by 3 bases, with 6 bases between. This CDR3 is 12 amino acids long. Germline CDR1 SGDLS, CDR2 YYNGEE. Method: immunoSEQ multiplex PCR; TCRdb's copy keeps in-frame clones and lacks some. The sample yields about 69,000 clones, around 87% seen once. As to time point: week 35, safety follow-up. With topical imiquimod, each dose of the vaccine consisted of 300 ug of mutant IDH1 20-mer peptide. During weeks 1, 3, 5, 7, 11, 15, 19 and 23, patients received eight vaccinations. There are a few counts of this clone. What it binds is unknown. This chain connects TRBV9 to TRBJ1-1; D unresolved. The TCR comes from a man aged 30 to 39 with glioma. The material was PBMCs, obtained from a glioma patient whose treatment included an IDH1 peptide vaccine. The CDR3 region is CASSGRDTEAFF. CDR3 DNA sequence: TGTGCCAGCAGCGGACGGGACACTGAAGCTTTCTTT.